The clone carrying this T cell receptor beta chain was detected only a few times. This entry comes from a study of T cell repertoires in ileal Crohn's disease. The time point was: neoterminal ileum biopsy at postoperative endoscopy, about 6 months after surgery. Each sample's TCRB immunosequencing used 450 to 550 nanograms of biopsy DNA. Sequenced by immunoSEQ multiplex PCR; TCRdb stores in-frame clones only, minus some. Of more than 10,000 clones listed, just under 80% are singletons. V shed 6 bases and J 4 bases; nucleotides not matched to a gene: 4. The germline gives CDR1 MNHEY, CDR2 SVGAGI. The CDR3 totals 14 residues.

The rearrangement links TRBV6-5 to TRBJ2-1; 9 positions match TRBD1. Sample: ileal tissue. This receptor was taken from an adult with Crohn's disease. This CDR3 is CASRVGQGYNEQFF. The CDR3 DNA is TGTGCCAGCAGGGTCGGACAGGGGTACAATGAGCAGTTCTTC.